This T cell receptor beta chain was sequenced in a study of blood T cell repertoires in COVID-19. Study details: Sites across the United States, Italy and Spain contributed samples from acute and convalescent COVID-19.

Authors' methods: The authors estimated nucleated cell counts from reference gene primer amplification. Produced via immunoSEQ multiplex PCR; TCRdb's table is partial and in-frame only. That table supplies the V and J calls and clone size; D and trimming were determined from the DNA. The sample shows about 220,000 clones, 85% of them seen only once. The Seattle patients joined while their infection was active and were tracked longitudinally afterward. CDR1 is MNHEY and CDR2 is SVGAGI in the germline V gene. The CDR3 has 15 amino acids. Losses at the gene ends were 8 bases for V and 0 bases for J; bases not matched to a gene: 5.

The sample taken for sequencing was peripheral blood. This clonotype was obtained from a woman in her 70s with COVID-19, enrolled during active disease. The V call is TRBV6-5, the J call TRBJ2-2; 8 bases match TRBD1. The CDR3 loop is CASGQGSANTGELFF. The CDR3 bases are TGTGCCAGCGGACAGGGATCCGCGAACACCGGGGAGCTGTTTTTT.